This is a list of T cell receptor beta chains from one sample in a study of T cell repertoires in cytomegalovirus infection. TCRdb independently ran MiXCR on the reads; one entry per CDR3 protein. The sample consists of about 700,000 distinct CDR3 sequences, roughly a third of them appearing once. These receptors lack a known antigen. The sequenced sample was cultured PBMCs, obtained from culture after CMV antigen stimulation. The receptor set was obtained from a human donor in good health (CMV status not recorded). Some clones in this sample may be carry-over from other donors' samples. Both conserved end residues are part of each CDR3. Each record gives: CDR3 protein, CDR3 DNA, D gene, clone size, J gene, V gene. The D gene is left open where the match is weak. Size is stated for part of the rows, as once, few or many counts, or as a class when the clone is expanded.

CDR3aa: CASSRNRGPETQYF
CDR3nt: TGTGCCAGCAGCCGCAACAGGGGGCCAGAGACCCAGTACTTC
d_gene: TRBD1
abundance: .
j_gene: TRBJ2-5
v_gene: TRBV3-1

CDR3aa: CASSLSGLAGGADTQYF
CDR3nt: TGTGCCAGCAGTTTATCCGGACTAGCGGGGGGGGCAGATACGCAGTATTTT
d_gene: TRBD2
abundance: .
j_gene: TRBJ2-3
v_gene: TRBV28

CDR3aa: CAISAGSNQPQHF
CDR3nt: TGTGCCATCAGTGCAGGGAGCAATCAGCCCCAGCATTTT
d_gene: .
abundance: .
j_gene: TRBJ1-5
v_gene: TRBV10-3

CDR3aa: CASTTLRTPTYEQYF
CDR3nt: TGTGCCAGCACCACCCTGCGGACACCGACCTACGAGCAGTACTTC
d_gene: .
abundance: .
j_gene: TRBJ2-7
v_gene: TRBV7-8

CDR3aa: CASSSDRVPSYEQYF
CDR3nt: TGTGCCAGCAGCTCCGACAGGGTGCCGTCCTACGAGCAGTACTTC
d_gene: TRBD1
abundance: .
j_gene: TRBJ2-7
v_gene: TRBV5-6

CDR3aa: CASSPRQGVEKLFF
CDR3nt: TGTGCCAGCAGCCCAAGACAGGGGGTGGAAAAACTGTTTTTT
d_gene: TRBD1
abundance: few
j_gene: TRBJ1-4
v_gene: TRBV7-6

CDR3aa: CASSFGRISGSPLHF
CDR3nt: TGTGCCAGCAGCTTCGGTCGGATTTCTGGTTCACCCCTCCACTTT
d_gene: .
abundance: many
j_gene: TRBJ1-6
v_gene: TRBV7-2

CDR3aa: CASSQEVGAYNEQFF
CDR3nt: TGCGCCAGCAGCCAAGAGGTGGGGGCCTACAATGAGCAGTTCTTC
d_gene: .
abundance: few
j_gene: TRBJ2-1
v_gene: TRBV4-3

CDR3aa: CATGEIPNYGYTF
CDR3nt: TGTGCCACCGGGGAGATTCCTAACTATGGCTACACCTTC
d_gene: .
abundance: .
j_gene: TRBJ1-2
v_gene: TRBV15

CDR3aa: CASSKAGGWGADTQYF
CDR3nt: TGTGCCAGCAGCAAGGCGGGAGGATGGGGGGCAGATACGCAGTATTTT
d_gene: TRBD2
abundance: few
j_gene: TRBJ2-3
v_gene: TRBV7-8

CDR3aa: CASSDLQGGSYNEQFF
CDR3nt: TGCGCCAGCAGCGACCTACAGGGAGGATCCTACAATGAGCAGTTCTTC
d_gene: .
abundance: .
j_gene: TRBJ2-1
v_gene: TRBV5-1

CDR3aa: CASSQGGLANQPQHF
CDR3nt: TGCGCCAGCAGCCAAGGGGGGTTGGCCAATCAGCCCCAGCATTTT
d_gene: .
abundance: .
j_gene: TRBJ1-5
v_gene: TRBV4-1

CDR3aa: CASSFLLQGEANEKLFF
CDR3nt: TGTGCCAGCAGTTTTTTACTCCAGGGTGAAGCTAATGAAAAACTGTTTTTT
d_gene: .
abundance: .
j_gene: TRBJ1-4
v_gene: TRBV28

CDR3aa: CASSEGTDSPLHF
CDR3nt: TGTGCCAGCAGTGAAGGGACAGATTCACCCCTCCACTTT
d_gene: .
abundance: few
j_gene: TRBJ1-6
v_gene: TRBV6-1

CDR3aa: CASSLAPGTGEGTRAFF
CDR3nt: TGTGCCAGCAGCTTAGCCCCCGGGACAGGGGAAGGCACACGAGCTTTCTTT
d_gene: TRBD1
abundance: .
j_gene: TRBJ1-1
v_gene: TRBV7-8

CDR3aa: CASSPYSEGRNEQFF
CDR3nt: TGTGCCAGCTCACCATATTCCGAGGGCCGCAATGAGCAGTTCTTC
d_gene: .
abundance: once
j_gene: TRBJ2-1
v_gene: TRBV18

CDR3aa: CASGPQWVGGNTIYF
CDR3nt: TGTGCCAGCGGCCCTCAGTGGGTCGGTGGAAACACCATATATTTT
d_gene: .
abundance: .
j_gene: TRBJ1-3
v_gene: TRBV7-9

CDR3aa: CASSSLGQGKTYEQYF
CDR3nt: TGTGCCAGCAGTTCCCTGGGACAGGGCAAAACCTACGAGCAGTACTTC
d_gene: TRBD1
abundance: few
j_gene: TRBJ2-7
v_gene: TRBV28

CDR3aa: CASRPGISGNTIYF
CDR3nt: TGTGCCAGCAGACCCGGGATCTCTGGAAACACCATATATTTT
d_gene: .
abundance: few
j_gene: TRBJ1-3
v_gene: TRBV6-2/TRBV6-3

CDR3aa: CATSGQGENIQYF
CDR3nt: TGTGCCACCAGTGGGCAGGGAGAAAACATTCAGTACTTC
d_gene: .
abundance: .
j_gene: TRBJ2-4
v_gene: TRBV24-1

CDR3aa: CASRERSYTEAFF
CDR3nt: TGCGCCAGCCGGGAACGATCTTACACTGAAGCTTTCTTT
d_gene: .
abundance: .
j_gene: TRBJ1-1
v_gene: TRBV5-1

CDR3aa: CASSIVRGSYNEQFF
CDR3nt: TGTGCCAGTAGTATAGTGAGGGGGTCCTACAATGAGCAGTTCTTC
d_gene: .
abundance: .
j_gene: TRBJ2-1
v_gene: TRBV19

CDR3aa: CSARDPLAGTNNEQFF
CDR3nt: TGCAGTGCTAGAGACCCGCTAGCGGGGACGAACAATGAGCAGTTCTTC
d_gene: TRBD2
abundance: .
j_gene: TRBJ2-1
v_gene: TRBV20-1

CDR3aa: CASSLRHRGDYGYTF
CDR3nt: TGTGCCAGCAGCTTACGTCACAGGGGGGACTATGGCTACACCTTC
d_gene: TRBD1
abundance: .
j_gene: TRBJ1-2
v_gene: TRBV7-8

CDR3aa: CASRQVAGANVLTF
CDR3nt: TGTGCCAGTAGACAGGTAGCTGGGGCCAACGTCCTGACTTTC
d_gene: .
abundance: few
j_gene: TRBJ2-6
v_gene: TRBV19

CDR3aa: CSATDSGRHNEQFF
CDR3nt: TGCAGTGCTACGGATAGCGGGAGGCACAATGAGCAGTTCTTC
d_gene: TRBD2
abundance: .
j_gene: TRBJ2-1
v_gene: TRBV20-1

CDR3aa: CSASSYDYEQYF
CDR3nt: TGCAGTGCTAGCTCTTACGACTACGAGCAGTACTTC
d_gene: .
abundance: many
j_gene: TRBJ2-7
v_gene: TRBV20-1

CDR3aa: CATRTATSGRAPLRGNEQFF
CDR3nt: TGTGCCACCAGAACAGCAACTAGCGGGAGGGCCCCCCTCAGGGGCAATGAGCAGTTCTTC
d_gene: TRBD2
abundance: .
j_gene: TRBJ2-1
v_gene: TRBV24-1

CDR3aa: CASSPSHRGEQETQYF
CDR3nt: TGTGCCAGCAGCCCCTCACACCGAGGGGAACAAGAGACCCAGTACTTC
d_gene: .
abundance: .
j_gene: TRBJ2-5
v_gene: TRBV5-6

CDR3aa: CASSNTGTGEETQYF
CDR3nt: TGTGCCAGCAGTAATACCGGGACAGGAGAAGAGACCCAGTACTTC
d_gene: TRBD1
abundance: few
j_gene: TRBJ2-5
v_gene: TRBV12-3/TRBV12-4

CDR3aa: CASRMGQLRGYTF
CDR3nt: TGTGCCAGCAGGATGGGACAGCTGCGAGGCTACACCTTC
d_gene: TRBD1
abundance: .
j_gene: TRBJ1-2
v_gene: TRBV2

CDR3aa: CSARDLHGNTEAFF
CDR3nt: TGCAGTGCTAGAGACCTACACGGGAACACTGAAGCTTTCTTT
d_gene: .
abundance: .
j_gene: TRBJ1-1
v_gene: TRBV20-1

CDR3aa: CASSLRDTSNEKLFF
CDR3nt: TGTGCCAGCAGTTTAAGGGACACCTCTAATGAAAAACTGTTTTTT
d_gene: .
abundance: .
j_gene: TRBJ1-4
v_gene: TRBV12-3/TRBV12-4

CDR3aa: CASSEGQRYVETQYF
CDR3nt: TGTGCCAGCAGTGAGGGTCAGCGGTACGTTGAGACCCAGTACTTC
d_gene: .
abundance: .
j_gene: TRBJ2-5
v_gene: TRBV6-6

CDR3aa: CATSARRGGYEQYF
CDR3nt: TGTGCCACCAGCGCCCGGAGGGGTGGCTACGAGCAGTACTTC
d_gene: .
abundance: once
j_gene: TRBJ2-7
v_gene: TRBV15

CDR3aa: CSAPQAGANQPQHF
CDR3nt: TGCAGTGCTCCTCAGGCTGGGGCCAATCAGCCCCAGCATTTT
d_gene: .
abundance: .
j_gene: TRBJ1-5
v_gene: TRBV20-1

CDR3aa: CASSPVVGEEQFF
CDR3nt: TGTGCCAGCAGCCCCGTGGTGGGCGAAGAGCAGTTCTTC
d_gene: .
abundance: few
j_gene: TRBJ2-1
v_gene: TRBV7-6

CDR3aa: CANHPPPKTFSGFQETQYF
CDR3nt: TGCGCCAACCACCCCCCCCCGAAAACGTTTAGCGGATTCCAAGAGACCCAGTACTTC
d_gene: .
abundance: .
j_gene: TRBJ2-5
v_gene: TRBV10-1

CDR3aa: CASSIGRDPAYEQYF
CDR3nt: TGTGCCAGTAGTATAGGCCGGGACCCAGCCTACGAGCAGTACTTC
d_gene: .
abundance: .
j_gene: TRBJ2-7
v_gene: TRBV19

CDR3aa: CSARDGSEMADTQYF
CDR3nt: TGCAGTGCTAGGGACGGATCTGAGATGGCAGATACGCAGTATTTT
d_gene: .
abundance: .
j_gene: TRBJ2-3
v_gene: TRBV20-1

CDR3aa: CASERETQYF
CDR3nt: TGTGCCAGCGAAAGAGAGACCCAGTACTTC
d_gene: .
abundance: few
j_gene: TRBJ2-5
v_gene: TRBV25-1

CDR3aa: CASSVRGDQETQYF
CDR3nt: TGTGCCAGCAGCGTCAGGGGGGACCAAGAGACCCAGTACTTC
d_gene: .
abundance: .
j_gene: TRBJ2-5
v_gene: TRBV11-3

CDR3aa: CASSQRDREKLFF
CDR3nt: TGTGCCAGCAGTCAAAGAGACAGAGAAAAACTGTTTTTT
d_gene: .
abundance: few
j_gene: TRBJ1-4
v_gene: TRBV2

CDR3aa: CASSFGAGVKTQYF
CDR3nt: TGTGCCAGCAGCTTTGGAGCGGGAGTAAAGACCCAGTACTTC
d_gene: TRBD2
abundance: once
j_gene: TRBJ2-5
v_gene: TRBV7-4

CDR3aa: CARSPPSRPREKLFF
CDR3nt: TGTGCCAGAAGCCCGCCGTCGCGCCCGCGTGAAAAACTGTTTTTT
d_gene: .
abundance: .
j_gene: TRBJ1-4
v_gene: TRBV5-3

CDR3aa: CASSFGSQGANGYTF
CDR3nt: TGCGCCAGCAGCTTTGGTAGTCAGGGGGCGAACGGCTACACCTTC
d_gene: TRBD1
abundance: .
j_gene: TRBJ1-2
v_gene: TRBV5-1

CDR3aa: CASSFSGSTKNIQYF
CDR3nt: TGTGCCAGCAGCTTTAGCGGGTCCACCAAAAACATTCAGTACTTC
d_gene: TRBD2
abundance: few
j_gene: TRBJ2-4
v_gene: TRBV7-2

CDR3aa: CASGFQGTNTQYF
CDR3nt: TGTGCTAGTGGTTTTCAGGGAACGAATACGCAGTATTTT
d_gene: .
abundance: few
j_gene: TRBJ2-3
v_gene: TRBV12-5

CDR3aa: CASNSWESHGYTF
CDR3nt: TGTGCCAGTAACAGTTGGGAGTCCCACGGCTACACCTTC
d_gene: .
abundance: .
j_gene: TRBJ1-2
v_gene: TRBV19

CDR3aa: CASSYGLMRETQYF
CDR3nt: TGTGCCAGCAGTTACGGGCTTATGAGGGAGACCCAGTACTTC
d_gene: .
abundance: few
j_gene: TRBJ2-5
v_gene: TRBV6-6

CDR3aa: CATSRREADAEAFF
CDR3nt: TGTGCCACATCTAGGCGGGAGGCAGACGCTGAAGCTTTCTTT
d_gene: .
abundance: .
j_gene: TRBJ1-1
v_gene: TRBV6-5

CDR3aa: CASSEAPGLGNTGELFF
CDR3nt: TGTGCCAGCAGTGAAGCTCCCGGACTAGGGAACACCGGGGAGCTGTTTTTT
d_gene: TRBD2
abundance: .
j_gene: TRBJ2-2
v_gene: TRBV2